These 9 T cell receptor beta chains were all obtained from the same sample, sequenced in a study of control samples from healthy donors and cancer patients. Sequencing used immunoSEQ multiplex PCR; TCRdb keeps in-frame clones, though not all of them. The sample yields some 250,000 clones, more than 65% seen once. Input material: PBMCs. The receptors shown here come from a woman aged 60-70 years with lung cancer.

V usage is TRBV6-5 and J usage is TRBJ2-7; 9 positions agree with TRBD1. V gave up 2 bases and J gave up 2 bases; unmatched junction bases: 4. CDR3 length equals 15 residues. CDR1 MNHEY and CDR2 SVGAGI come from the germline V gene. CDR3 in DNA: TGTGCCAGCAGTTACGGGGGACAGGGCACCTACGAGCAGTACTTC. Translated, it gives CASSYGGQGTYEQYF.

This clone was seen once. This chain connects TRBV19 to TRBJ1-2; D not certain. Looked up from germline, CDR1 is LNHDA and CDR2 is SQIVND (reference sequence). Trimming removed 7 bases from V and 3 bases from J, with 15 bases in between. CDR3 length: 14 amino acids. Here the CDR3 reads CASNVRGLDYGYTF. CDR3 coding DNA: TGTGCCAGTAACGTGAGAGGGTTGGACTATGGCTACACCTTC.

This chain links TRBV2 with TRBJ2-7, with TRBD1 matching 7 bases. V gave up 5 bases and J gave up 6 bases; unmatched junction bases: 7. CDR1 SNHLY and CDR2 FYNNEI come from the germline V gene. This CDR3 region has 13 residues. The DNA of the CDR3 is TGTGCCAGCAGTACTCAAACAGGGGCCGAGCAGTACTTC. Encoded protein: CASSTQTGAEQYF.

This chain connects TRBV29-1 to TRBJ1-5, with 9 bases lining up with TRBD1. This CDR3 is 12 amino acids long. The ends lost 6 bases at V and 10 bases at J; junction bases unmatched: 7. Germline V lookup: CDR1 SQVTM, CDR2 ANQGSEA. CDR3 nucleotide sequence: TGCAGCGTGGCCGGGACAGGGCACCCCCAGCATTTT. Amino acids: CSVAGTGHPQHF.

The CDR3 DNA is TGTGCCAGTAGCCCACAGGGGGAGATCAATCAGCCCCAGCATTTT. This gives the protein CASSPQGEINQPQHF. V and J are TRBV19 and TRBJ1-5, with TRBD1 matching 8 bases. The CDR3 is 15 residues long. The V gene end was trimmed by 6 bases and the J gene end by 3 bases; junction bases not matched to a gene: 7. CDR1 LNHDA and CDR2 SQIVND come from the germline V gene (reference sequence).

The J gene is TRBJ2-2, the V gene TRBV10-3; a weak D match, TRBD1 (6 bases). The CDR3 runs 15 residues. Germline lookup yields CDR1 ENHRY and CDR2 SYGVKD. V was clipped by 11 bases and J by 0 bases, with 16 bases between them. The DNA of the CDR3 is TGTGCCGCGGGCAGGGACACTCCGAACACCGGGGAGCTGTTTTTT. It is translated as CAAGRDTPNTGELFF.

The chain is built from TRBV7-5 and TRBJ2-5; the table's TRBD1 call for D was not verified on the DNA. TRBV7-5 is reported as a pseudogene. The CDR3 covers 19 residues. CDR3 sequence (DNA): TGTGTCAGAAGCTTTTTCCTTTGGGACAGGGAGCAACTCCAAGAGACCCAGTACTTC. Protein: CVRSFFLWDREQLQETQYF.

V and J are TRBV3-1 (or the pseudogene TRBV3-2) and TRBJ2-1; 9 nucleotides align to TRBD1. V dropped 2 bases and J dropped 6; count of bases not matched to a gene: 5. The CDR3 length is 15 residues. CDR1 and CDR2 (germline): LGHDT, YNNKEL (reference sequence). The CDR3 DNA follows: TGTGCCAGCAGCCAACGGGACAGGGTTATCAATGAGCAGTTCTTC. The encoded protein is CASSQRDRVINEQFF.

V and J are TRBV10-3 and TRBJ2-1; perhaps TRBD1 as D (6 bases). The CDR3 covers 17 residues. V lost 2 bases, J lost 0 bases, and 14 bases lay in between. The germline V gene encodes CDR1 ENHRY and CDR2 SYGVKD. The CDR3 DNA is TGTGCCATCAGTGAGCCCCCCAGGGGTACCTCCTACAATGAGCAGTTCTTC. It encodes CAISEPPRGTSYNEQFF.